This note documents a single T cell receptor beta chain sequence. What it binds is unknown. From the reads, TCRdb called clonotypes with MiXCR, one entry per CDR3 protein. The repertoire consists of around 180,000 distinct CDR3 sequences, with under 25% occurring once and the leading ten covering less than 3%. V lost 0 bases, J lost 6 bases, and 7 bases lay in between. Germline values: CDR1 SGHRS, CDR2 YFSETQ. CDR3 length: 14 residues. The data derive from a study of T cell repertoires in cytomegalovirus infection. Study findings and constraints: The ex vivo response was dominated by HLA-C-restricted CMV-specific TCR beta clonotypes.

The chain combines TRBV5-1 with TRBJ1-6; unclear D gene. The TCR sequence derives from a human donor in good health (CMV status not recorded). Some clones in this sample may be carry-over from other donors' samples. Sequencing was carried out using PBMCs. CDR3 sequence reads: CASSLDQANSPLHF. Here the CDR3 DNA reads TGCGCCAGCAGCTTGGATCAGGCTAATTCACCCCTCCACTTT.